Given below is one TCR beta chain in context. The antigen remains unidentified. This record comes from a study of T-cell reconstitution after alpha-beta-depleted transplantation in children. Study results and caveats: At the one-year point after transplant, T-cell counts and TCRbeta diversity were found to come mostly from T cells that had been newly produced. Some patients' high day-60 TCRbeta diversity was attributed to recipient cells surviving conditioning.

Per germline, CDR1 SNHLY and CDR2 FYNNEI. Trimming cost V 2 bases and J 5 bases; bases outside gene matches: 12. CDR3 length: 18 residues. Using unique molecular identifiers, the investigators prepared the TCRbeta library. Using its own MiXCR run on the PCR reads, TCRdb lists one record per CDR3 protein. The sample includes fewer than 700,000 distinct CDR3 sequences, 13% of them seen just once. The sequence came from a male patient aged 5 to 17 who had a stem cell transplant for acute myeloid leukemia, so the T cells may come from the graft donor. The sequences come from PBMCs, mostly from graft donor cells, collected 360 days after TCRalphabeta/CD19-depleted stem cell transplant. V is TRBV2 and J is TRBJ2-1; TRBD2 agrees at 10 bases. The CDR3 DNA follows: TGTGCCAGCAGTGAAATTAGCGGGGGGCCAATACACAACAATGAGCAGTTCTTC. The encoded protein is CASSEISGGPIHNNEQFF.